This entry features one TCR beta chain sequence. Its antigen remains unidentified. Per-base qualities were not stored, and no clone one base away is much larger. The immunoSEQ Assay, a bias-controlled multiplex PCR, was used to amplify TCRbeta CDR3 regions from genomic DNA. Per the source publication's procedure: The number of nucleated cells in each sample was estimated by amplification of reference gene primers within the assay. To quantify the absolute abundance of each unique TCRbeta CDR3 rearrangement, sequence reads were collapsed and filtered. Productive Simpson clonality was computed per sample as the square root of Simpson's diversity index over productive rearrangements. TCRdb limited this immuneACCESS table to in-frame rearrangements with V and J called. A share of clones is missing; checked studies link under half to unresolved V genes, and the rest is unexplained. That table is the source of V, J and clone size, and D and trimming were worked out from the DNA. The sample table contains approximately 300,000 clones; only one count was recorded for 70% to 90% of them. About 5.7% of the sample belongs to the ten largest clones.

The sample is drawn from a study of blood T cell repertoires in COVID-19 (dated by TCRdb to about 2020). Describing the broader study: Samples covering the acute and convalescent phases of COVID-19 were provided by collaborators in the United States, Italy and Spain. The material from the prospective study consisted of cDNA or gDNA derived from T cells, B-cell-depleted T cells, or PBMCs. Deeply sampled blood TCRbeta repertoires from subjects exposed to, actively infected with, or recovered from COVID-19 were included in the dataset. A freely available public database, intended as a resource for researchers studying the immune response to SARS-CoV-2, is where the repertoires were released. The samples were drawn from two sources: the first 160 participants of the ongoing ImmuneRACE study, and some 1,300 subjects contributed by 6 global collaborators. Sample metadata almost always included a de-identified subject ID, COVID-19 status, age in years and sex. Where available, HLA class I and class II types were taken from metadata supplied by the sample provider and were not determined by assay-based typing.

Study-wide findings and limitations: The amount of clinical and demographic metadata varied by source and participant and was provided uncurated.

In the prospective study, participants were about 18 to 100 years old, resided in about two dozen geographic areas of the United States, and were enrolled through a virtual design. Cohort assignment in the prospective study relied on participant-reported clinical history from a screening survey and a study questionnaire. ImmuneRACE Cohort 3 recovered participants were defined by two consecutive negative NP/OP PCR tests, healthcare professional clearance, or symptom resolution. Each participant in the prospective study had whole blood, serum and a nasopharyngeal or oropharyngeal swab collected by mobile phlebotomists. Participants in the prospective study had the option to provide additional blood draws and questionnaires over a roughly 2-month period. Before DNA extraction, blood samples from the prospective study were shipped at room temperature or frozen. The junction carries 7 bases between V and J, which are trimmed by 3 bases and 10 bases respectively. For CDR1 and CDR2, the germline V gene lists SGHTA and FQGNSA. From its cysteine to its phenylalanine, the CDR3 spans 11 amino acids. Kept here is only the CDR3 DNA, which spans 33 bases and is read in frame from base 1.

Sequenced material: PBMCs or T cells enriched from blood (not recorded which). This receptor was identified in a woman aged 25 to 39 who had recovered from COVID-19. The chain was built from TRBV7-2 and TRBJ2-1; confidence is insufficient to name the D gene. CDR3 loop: CASSFHEEQFF. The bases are TGTGCCAGCAGCTTCCACGAGGAGCAGTTCTTC.